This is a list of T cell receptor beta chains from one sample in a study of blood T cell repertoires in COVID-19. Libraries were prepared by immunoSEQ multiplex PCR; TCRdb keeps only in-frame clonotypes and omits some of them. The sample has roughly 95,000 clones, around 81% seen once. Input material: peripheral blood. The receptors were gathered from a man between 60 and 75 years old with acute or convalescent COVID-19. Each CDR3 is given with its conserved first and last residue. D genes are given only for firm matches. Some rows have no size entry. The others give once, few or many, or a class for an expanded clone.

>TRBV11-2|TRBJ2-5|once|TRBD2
CASSLSLWSGREETQYF
TGTGCCAGCAGCTTATCGTTATGGAGCGGGAGGGAAGAGACCCAGTACTTC
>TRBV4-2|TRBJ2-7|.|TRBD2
CASSQDYQASGGDEQYF
TGTGCCAGCAGCCAAGATTACCAGGCTAGCGGGGGGGACGAGCAGTACTTC
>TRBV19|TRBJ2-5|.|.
CASSIASGETQYF
TGTGCCAGTAGTATAGCGAGCGGGGAGACCCAGTACTTC
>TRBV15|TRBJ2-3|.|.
CATSRDGAGYTDTQYF
TGTGCCACCAGCAGAGATGGGGCAGGGTATACAGATACGCAGTATTTT
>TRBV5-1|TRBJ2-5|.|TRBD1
CASSFGQGEETQYF
TGCGCCAGCAGCTTCGGACAGGGGGAAGAGACCCAGTACTTC
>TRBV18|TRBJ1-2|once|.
CASSPPEGTNYGYTF
TGTGCCAGCTCACCACCGGAGGGGACTAACTATGGCTACACCTTC
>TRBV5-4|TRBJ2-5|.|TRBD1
CASSLVGDRGGETQYF
TGTGCCAGCAGCTTGGTGGGGGACAGGGGTGGAGAGACCCAGTACTTC
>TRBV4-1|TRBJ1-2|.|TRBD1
CASSTFFTRDRAQTNYGYTF
TGCGCCAGCAGCACGTTCTTTACCCGGGACAGGGCTCAGACAAACTATGGCTACACCTTC
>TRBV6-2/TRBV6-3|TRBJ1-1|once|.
CASSPMGGAYTEAFF
TGTGCCAGCAGCCCTATGGGGGGGGCTTACACTGAAGCTTTCTTT
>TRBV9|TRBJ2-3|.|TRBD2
CASSDDPGTRDTQYF
TGTGCCAGCAGCGATGATCCCGGGACTAGGGATACGCAGTATTTT
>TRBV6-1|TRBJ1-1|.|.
CASSEGTASYTEAFF
TGTGCCAGCAGTGAAGGGACAGCTTCTTACACTGAAGCTTTCTTT
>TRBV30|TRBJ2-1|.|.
CAWHQGTLAHNEQFF
TGTGCCTGGCACCAGGGAACACTGGCCCACAATGAGCAGTTCTTC
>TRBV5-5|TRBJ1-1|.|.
CASSKAGGNTEAFF
TGTGCCAGCAGCAAGGCGGGGGGGAACACTGAAGCTTTCTTT
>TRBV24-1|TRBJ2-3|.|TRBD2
CATSIAGGTDTQYF
TGTGCCACCAGTATAGCGGGAGGGACAGATACGCAGTATTTT
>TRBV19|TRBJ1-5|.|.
CASSAGVVQPQHF
TGTGCCAGTAGTGCAGGGGTGGTGCAGCCCCAGCATTTT
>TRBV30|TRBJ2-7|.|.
CAWSDRTYEQYF
TGTGCCTGGAGTGACAGAACATACGAGCAGTACTTC
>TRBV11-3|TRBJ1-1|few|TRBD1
CASSYRDRTYEAFF
TGTGCCAGCAGTTACCGGGACAGGACCTATGAAGCTTTCTTT
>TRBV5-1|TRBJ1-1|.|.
CASSSSDTEAFF
TGCGCCAGCAGCTCGAGCGACACTGAAGCTTTCTTT
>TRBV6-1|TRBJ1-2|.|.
CASSEAGAEGYTF
TGTGCCAGCAGTGAAGCGGGGGCGGAGGGCTACACCTTC
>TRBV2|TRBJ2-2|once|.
CASSYSSNTGELFF
TGTGCCAGCAGTTACAGCTCGAACACCGGGGAGCTGTTTTTT
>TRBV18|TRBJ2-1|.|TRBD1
CASSPPGQGVDEQFF
TGTGCCAGCTCACCACCGGGACAGGGGGTCGATGAGCAGTTCTTC
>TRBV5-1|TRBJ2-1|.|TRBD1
CASRQGYSYNEQFF
TGCGCCAGCAGACAGGGGTATTCCTACAATGAGCAGTTCTTC
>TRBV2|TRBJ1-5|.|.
CASSDYRRIGSNQPQHF
TGTGCCAGCAGTGATTATAGGAGGATTGGGAGCAATCAGCCCCAGCATTTT
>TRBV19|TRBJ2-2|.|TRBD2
CASSWVAGAAGELFF
TGTGCCAGTAGTTGGGTAGCGGGAGCCGCCGGGGAGCTGTTTTTT
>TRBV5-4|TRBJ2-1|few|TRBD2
CASSLELAGSYNEQFF
TGTGCCAGCAGCTTGGAGCTAGCGGGCTCCTACAATGAGCAGTTCTTC
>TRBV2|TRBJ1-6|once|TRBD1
CASRTDRADNSPLHF
TGTGCCAGCAGGACGGACAGGGCAGATAATTCACCCCTCCACTTT